This record concerns one TCR beta chain sequence. This record belongs to a study of T cell changes during pregnancy in multiple sclerosis. V was shortened by 0 bases and J by 6 bases, with 12 bases between the two germline ends. The CDR3 is made up of 15 amino acids. Per germline, CDR1 SGHTA and CDR2 FQGNSA. Sequencing used immunoSEQ multiplex PCR; TCRdb keeps in-frame clones, though not all of them. Here the sample spans approximately 44,000 clones, under 95% being singletons. V and J are TRBV7-2 and TRBJ2-1; possible D gene TRBD2, 6 bases. The origin of this receptor is a female donor with multiple sclerosis, enrolled in a pregnancy study. This specimen was CD4+ T cells from peripheral blood mononuclear cells, taken in the third trimester of pregnancy. The CDR3 DNA reads as TGTGCCAGCAGCTTAGCCGTCGTGGAGGGCAATGAGCAGTTCTTC. Translated, it gives CASSLAVVEGNEQFF.